This T cell receptor (beta chain) was recovered during a study of T-cell memory formation after mild COVID-19. Constant-segment-primed 5'RACE gave TCR alpha and TCR beta cDNA libraries with sample barcodes and UMIs. TCRdb processed the 5' RACE reads anew with MiXCR; each CDR3 protein has one entry. Of under 550,000 distinct CDR3 sequences listed, approximately 18% are singletons. This CDR3 region has 15 residues. CDR1 is MRHNA and CDR2 is SNTAGT in the germline V gene. V lost 3 bases to trimming and J lost 5 bases; unmatched junction nucleotides: 4. The sequenced material came from PBMCs or a T cell subset sorted from them (not recorded which). This TCR came from a man aged 18 to 29 who had mild COVID-19 (a few samples of this study predate the infection). Cell type and time point are not known. V usage is TRBV6-4 and J usage is TRBJ1-5; TRBD1 agrees at 10 bases. CDR3 sequence reads: CASSDSDRGDQPQHF. For the CDR3, the DNA is TGTGCCAGCAGTGATTCGGACAGGGGGGATCAGCCCCAGCATTTT.